This T cell receptor beta chain was observed in a study of blood T cell repertoires in COVID-19. Study-wide context: Sample material is recorded as cDNA or gDNA derived from T cells, B-cell-depleted T cells, or PBMCs.

This clone appeared a few times. Method: immunoSEQ multiplex PCR; TCRdb's copy keeps in-frame clones and lacks some. In the table there are 110,000 to 150,000 clones, about 80% of which are singletons. CDR3 size: 15 residues. Per the germline V gene, CDR1 is MNHEY and CDR2 is SVGAGI. The V end was cut by 6 bases, the J end by 8 bases, with 20 bases between. The chain links TRBV6-5 to TRBJ2-1; possible D gene TRBD2, 6 bases. The clonotype comes from a human donor in a cohort sampled during active COVID-19. Sample: peripheral blood. CDR3 amino acids: CASSFSIRRGDEQFF. The CDR3 coding sequence is TGTGCCAGCAGCTTTAGTATCCGGAGGGGCGATGAGCAGTTCTTC.